These 31 T cell receptor beta chains came from one sample sequenced in a study of T-cell memory formation after mild COVID-19. TCRdb re-derived calls from the 5' RACE reads in MiXCR, one entry per CDR3 protein. This sample has 250,000 to 300,000 distinct CDR3 sequences, with around 15% found just once. Specimen: PBMCs or a T cell subset sorted from them (not recorded which). Source of these receptors: a man between 18 and 29 years old who had mild COVID-19 (a few samples of this study predate the infection). Cell type and time point are not known.

J is TRBJ2-3 and V is TRBV12-3 or TRBV12-4, with D possibly matching TRBD2 (6 bases). The CDR3 is 15 amino acids. V was trimmed by 2 bases and J by 1 base, leaving 10 bases between them. The CDR3 here is CASSLSKRGTDTQYF. The DNA of the CDR3 is TGTGCCAGCAGTTTATCTAAGCGGGGCACAGATACGCAGTATTTT.

This clonotype was recorded a few times. V gene TRBV29-1 combines with J gene TRBJ2-5, with D perhaps matching TRBD1 or TRBD2 (6 bases each). V was cut by 4 bases and J by 4 bases, with 10 bases left in between. CDR1 and CDR2 from the germline V gene are SQVTM and ANQGSEA. The CDR3 consists of 12 residues. The CDR3 is CSVVQGGETQYF. The CDR3 DNA sequence: TGCAGCGTTGTACAGGGAGGAGAGACCCAGTACTTC.

The chain recombines TRBV6-6 with TRBJ2-7; TRBD2 matches at 9 bases. This CDR3 has 15 amino acids. Germline values: CDR1 MNHNY, CDR2 SVGAGI (reference sequence). V lost 2 bases, J lost 1 base, and 3 bases stayed unmatched. DNA of the CDR3: TGTGCCAGCAGTTACCCGACTAGCGGTTCCTACGAGCAGTACTTC. It yields the protein CASSYPTSGSYEQYF.

The chain has TRBV12-3 or TRBV12-4 and TRBJ2-5; D is unresolved. V dropped 4 bases and J dropped 4 bases, with 13 bases sitting between them. The CDR3 totals 14 residues. The CDR3 DNA reads as TGTGCCAGCAGTTATGTTGGGGTTAGAGAGACCCAGTACTTC. This codes for CASSYVGVRETQYF.

The CDR3 reads CASSSSGVYEQYF. In DNA, the CDR3 is TGTGCCAGCAGCTCAAGCGGGGTGTACGAGCAGTACTTC. The chain couples TRBV7-2 to TRBJ2-7, with 7 bases lining up with TRBD2. CDR1 SGHTA and CDR2 FQGNSA come from the germline V gene. The CDR3 spans 13 residues. J gave up 4 bases and V 4 bases, and 4 bases lay outside the gene matches. The full variable domain, with the rest looked up from reference TRBV7-2 and TRBJ2-7, is GAGVSQSPSNKVTEKGKDVELRCDPISGHTALYWYRQSLGQGLEFLIYFQGNSAPDKSGLPSDRFSAERTGGSVSTLTIQRTQQEDSAVYLCASSSSGVYEQYFGPGTRLTVT.

This chain joins TRBV3-1 and TRBJ2-5; 9 bases map to TRBD2. V dropped 3 bases and J dropped 8; count of bases not matched to a gene: 16. This CDR3 has 17 amino acids. From germline, CDR1 is LGHDT and CDR2 YNNKEL (reference sequence). This chain's CDR3 is CASSQVLDSGGQSTQYF. The CDR3 nucleotides are TGTGCCAGCAGCCAGGTCCTGGATAGCGGGGGACAGAGTACCCAGTACTTC.

The chain employs TRBV7-9 and TRBJ1-1; 8 nucleotides line up with TRBD1. The V and J ends lost 5 bases and 5 bases, in that order; junction bases with no gene match: 10. CDR1 is SEHNR, CDR2 FQNEAQ, per germline (reference sequence). This CDR3 is 15 amino acids long. The CDR3 protein is CASSTTGGKGTEAFF. In DNA form, the CDR3 reads TGTGCCAGCAGCACTACAGGGGGAAAGGGTACTGAAGCTTTCTTT.

This clonotype showed up many times. The chain carries TRBV4-1 and TRBJ2-2; tentative D call: TRBD2 (6 bases). Trimming pared 5 bases from V and 1 base from J, leaving 14 bases between. Germline V gene sequence: CDR1 MGHRA, CDR2 YSYEKL. The CDR3 sequence is 16 residues long. CDR3 DNA: TGCGCCAGCAGCGGAATAGCGGCAGGGAACACCGGGGAGCTGTTTTTT. Its protein is CASSGIAAGNTGELFF.

This clonotype has a handful of counts. The chain employs TRBV28 and TRBJ2-5, with D possibly TRBD2 on 7 matching bases. Germline lookup yields CDR1 MDHEN and CDR2 SYDVKM. The CDR3 consists of 16 residues. V was trimmed by 10 bases and J by 5 bases, leaving 26 bases between them. CDR3 sequence: CATTFHPQGRVETQYF. The CDR3, as DNA: TGTGCCACCACCTTCCACCCCCAGGGGAGGGTGGAGACCCAGTACTTC.

The rearrangement uses TRBV5-5 and TRBJ2-2, with no clear D. The CDR3 sequence is 12 residues long. The germline gives CDR1 SGHKS, CDR2 YYEKEE (reference sequence). Trimming pared 3 bases from V and 10 bases from J, leaving 10 bases between. CDR3 DNA sequence: TGTGCCAGCAGCTCCTATTCTCCGGAGCTGTTTTTT. Translated: CASSSYSPELFF.

This clonotype has at least ten counts. The chain has TRBV18 and TRBJ2-5; 8 bases fit TRBD2. CDR1 KGHSH and CDR2 LQKENI come from the germline V gene. This CDR3 is 15 amino acids long. V lost 6 bases, J lost 3 bases, and 9 bases stayed unmatched. CDR3 in amino acids: CASSPRRGAEETQYF. The CDR3 DNA follows: TGTGCCAGCTCCCCGAGGCGGGGGGCCGAAGAGACCCAGTACTTC. The full variable domain, in which reference TRBV18 and TRBJ2-5 provide the parts outside the CDR3, is NAGVMQNPRHLVRRRGQEARLRCSPMKGHSHVYWYRQLPEEGLKFMVYLQKENIIDESGMPKERFSAEFPKEGPSILRIQQVVRGDSAAYFCASSPRRGAEETQYFGPGTRLLVL.

The rearrangement links TRBV7-2 to TRBJ1-2; D possibly corresponds to TRBD1 (6 bases). The germline V gene has CDR1 SGHTA and CDR2 FQGNSA. This CDR3 has 14 residues. V lost 5 bases, J lost 12 bases, and 22 bases lay in between. The CDR3 spells CASSPHLGGRIDTF. CDR3 DNA: TGTGCCAGCAGCCCCCACCTGGGGGGGCGCATAGACACCTTC.

This clonotype was found a few times. The V and J genes are TRBV9 and TRBJ1-2, with D uncertain. The CDR3 sequence is 12 residues long. V lost 4 bases, J lost 5 bases, and 9 bases lay in between. CDR1 and CDR2 from the germline V gene are SGDLS and YYNGEE. The CDR3 loop reads CASSRGEYGYTF. The CDR3 region has the DNA TGTGCCAGCAGCCGGGGAGAATATGGCTACACCTTC.

This clonotype was counted between two and nine times. The genes are TRBV6-2 or TRBV6-3 and TRBJ2-1; D ambiguous. The germline V gene encodes CDR1 MNHEY and CDR2 SVGEGT. Trimming left V 2 bases short and J 7 bases short, with 15 bases between. The CDR3 covers 15 residues. The CDR3 is CASSYGQMRSNEQFF. The CDR3 nucleotides read TGTGCCAGCAGTTACGGGCAAATGAGGAGTAATGAGCAGTTCTTC.

In its sample, this clonotype was seen a few times. The chain couples TRBV7-3 to TRBJ2-1, with D perhaps matching TRBD1 or TRBD2 (5 bases each). The germline V gene has CDR1 SGHTA and CDR2 FQGTGA. The length of the CDR3 is 12 residues. Trimming took off 1 base at V and 12 bases at J, with 10 bases between the two ends. CDR3 nucleotide sequence: TGTGCCAGCAGCTTAATGGGGGAAGGGCAGTTCTTC. This codes for CASSLMGEGQFF. Supplemented by reference TRBV7-3 and TRBJ2-1, the full variable domain reads GAGVSQTPSNKVTEKGKYVELRCDPISGHTALYWYRQSLGQGPEFLIYFQGTGAADDSGLPNDRFFAVRPEGSVSTLKIQRTERGDSAVYLCASSLMGEGQFFGPGTRLTVL.

This chain links TRBV20-1 with TRBJ2-3; D remains ambiguous. The CDR3 length is 11 residues. Trimming took 0 bases from V and 5 from J, leaving 3 bases between them. CDR1 and CDR2 from the germline V gene are DFQATT and SNEGSKA (reference sequence). The CDR3 region is CSARERDTQYF. DNA for the CDR3: TGCAGTGCTAGAGAACGAGATACGCAGTATTTT.

This chain links TRBV28 with TRBJ2-7; the match to TRBD1 covers 7 bases. The CDR3 sequence is 14 residues long. CDR1 and CDR2 (germline): MDHEN, SYDVKM. The trim removed 6 bases at V and 6 bases at J, leaving 11 bases unmatched. CDR3: CASRPGQLSLEQYV. The CDR3 nucleotides are TGTGCCAGCAGACCGGGACAGCTAAGTCTCGAGCAGTACGTC.

This clonotype was counted only a few times. This rearrangement joins TRBV6-1 to TRBJ2-5; D is undetermined. The V and J ends lost 5 bases and 4 bases respectively, with 11 bases between them. This CDR3 is 13 amino acids long. The germline CDR1 and CDR2 sequences are MNHNS and SASEGT. CDR3 nucleotide sequence: TGTGCCAGCAGTAAAGGGCCCCCAGAGACCCAGTACTTC. This gives the protein CASSKGPPETQYF.

DNA of the CDR3: TGTGCCAGCAGTTACTCACCGGGAGAGAACGGGGAGCTGTTTTTT. Its translation: CASSYSPGENGELFF. This rearrangement joins TRBV6-2 or TRBV6-3 to TRBJ2-2, with D perhaps matching TRBD2 (6 bases). The V end was cut by 0 bases, the J end by 7 bases, with 12 bases between. CDR1 is MNHEY and CDR2 is SVGEGT in the germline V gene. This CDR3 spans 15 amino acids.

This clonotype came up a few times. In DNA, the CDR3 is TGTGCCAGCAGTTGGTGGGCCGGGAACACCGGGGAGCTGTTTTTT. Translation gives CASSWWAGNTGELFF. The gene calls are TRBV12-3 or TRBV12-4 and TRBJ2-2, with D uncertain. V was cut by 4 bases and J by 1 base, with 10 bases left in between. The CDR3 has 15 amino acids.

The sample holds a few counts of this clonotype. This chain joins TRBV7-2 and TRBJ1-1; D is unresolved. CDR1 is SGHTA and CDR2 is FQGNSA in the germline V gene. This CDR3 comprises 15 residues. Trimming shortened V by 3 bases and J by 2 bases, and 13 bases separated the two germline ends. CDR3 in DNA: TGTGCCAGCAGCTTGCTCCCGGGTGCCAACACTGAAGCTTTCTTT. This encodes CASSLLPGANTEAFF.

This clonotype came up a few times. The chain recombines TRBV20-1 with TRBJ2-7; the D is unclear. From germline, CDR1 is DFQATT and CDR2 SNEGSKA (reference sequence). The length of the CDR3 is 14 residues. V gave up 0 bases and J gave up 3 bases, with 12 bases separating them. CDR3 sequence reads: CSARDVQTVYEQYF. The CDR3 DNA is TGCAGTGCTAGAGATGTGCAGACCGTCTACGAGCAGTACTTC.

Only a few counts were recorded for this clonotype. V gene TRBV7-2 combines with J gene TRBJ1-2; 7 positions agree with TRBD1. The V and J ends lost 6 bases and 7 bases, in that order; junction bases with no gene match: 5. CDR1 and CDR2 from the germline V gene are SGHTA and FQGNSA. The CDR3 is made up of 12 amino acids. CDR3 coding DNA: TGTGCCAGCAGGATAAACAGGGGTGGCTACACCTTC. Residues: CASRINRGGYTF.

This clonotype was found many times. The CDR3 nucleotides read TGCGCCAGCAGCTCGACTAGCGGGGGGGCCTACAATGAGCAGTTCTTC. Translated, it gives CASSSTSGGAYNEQFF. V and J are TRBV4-3 and TRBJ2-1, with 14 bases matching TRBD2. This CDR3 is 16 amino acids long. Unmatched junction bases numbered 2, after V lost 5 bases and J lost 2 bases. The V gene's germline CDR1 is LGHNA and CDR2 YSLEER.

This clonotype was seen only a few times. The V and J genes are TRBV24-1 and TRBJ2-2; 7 bases line up with TRBD1. J gave up 1 base and V 6 bases, and 10 bases lay outside the gene matches. Germline V CDR1 and CDR2: KGHDR, SFDVKD. This CDR3 comprises 17 residues. The CDR3 nucleotides are TGTGCCACCAGTAAAGGGGGCGTCCAAAAGAACACCGGGGAGCTGTTTTTT. Residues: CATSKGGVQKNTGELFF.

This clonotype was seen more than once but under ten times. CDR3 region: CACTQGSLTGELFF. The DNA for the CDR3 is TGTGCCTGCACCCAGGGGAGCCTCACCGGGGAGCTGTTTTTT. This chain connects TRBV30 to TRBJ2-2; D may be TRBD1 (6 bases). This CDR3 contains 14 residues. V lost 6 bases to trimming and J lost 4 bases, with 15 bases between them. CDR1 is GTSNPN, CDR2 SVGIG, per germline (reference sequence).

Ten or more counts support this clonotype. This sequence joins TRBV3-1 and TRBJ2-1; the D is unclear. Germline V lookup: CDR1 LGHDT, CDR2 YNNKEL (reference sequence). The length of the CDR3 is 15 residues. V was pared by 1 base and J by 3 bases, with 10 bases between. The CDR3 DNA sequence: TGTGCCAGCAGCCAAGGGGCGGAGAACTACAATGAGCAGTTCTTC. It codes for CASSQGAENYNEQFF.

This clonotype was found a few times. V usage is TRBV12-3 or TRBV12-4 and J usage is TRBJ1-6; the match to TRBD1 covers 9 bases. V lost 3 bases, J lost 5 bases, and 5 bases stayed unmatched. This CDR3 is built from 16 residues. The CDR3 protein is CASSFGDRANNSPLHF. In nucleotides, the CDR3 is TGTGCCAGCAGTTTCGGGGACAGGGCTAATAATTCACCCCTCCACTTT.

The V and J genes are TRBV6-5 and TRBJ2-1; 10 nucleotides agree with TRBD2. With V trimmed by 2 bases and J by 6 bases, 1 base remained unmatched. CDR3 length: 14 residues. Germline-derived CDR1 and CDR2 are MNHEY and SVGAGI. In DNA form, the CDR3 reads TGTGCCAGCAGTTACCTAGCGGGGGTCAATGAGCAGTTCTTC. Protein: CASSYLAGVNEQFF.

This clonotype came up a few times. The J gene is TRBJ2-7, the V gene TRBV5-1; D may correspond to TRBD1 or TRBD2 (5 bases each). CDR3 size: 14 residues. The germline gives CDR1 SGHRS, CDR2 YFSETQ. The V end lost 0 bases, the J end lost 6 bases, and 13 bases lay between the germline ends. CDR3 residues: CASSLEGSSTEQYV. The CDR3 region has the DNA TGCGCCAGCAGCTTGGAGGGGAGCTCGACCGAGCAGTACGTC.

This sequence joins TRBV7-9 and TRBJ1-4; maybe TRBD1 (6 bases). There are 12 residues in the CDR3. Looked up from germline, CDR1 is SEHNR and CDR2 is FQNEAQ (reference sequence). Deletions cut 4 bases from V and 14 bases from J, with 14 bases between. CDR3 sequence (DNA): TGTGCCAGCAGCTCCGCGGACAGTGACCTGTTTTTT. This codes for CASSSADSDLFF.